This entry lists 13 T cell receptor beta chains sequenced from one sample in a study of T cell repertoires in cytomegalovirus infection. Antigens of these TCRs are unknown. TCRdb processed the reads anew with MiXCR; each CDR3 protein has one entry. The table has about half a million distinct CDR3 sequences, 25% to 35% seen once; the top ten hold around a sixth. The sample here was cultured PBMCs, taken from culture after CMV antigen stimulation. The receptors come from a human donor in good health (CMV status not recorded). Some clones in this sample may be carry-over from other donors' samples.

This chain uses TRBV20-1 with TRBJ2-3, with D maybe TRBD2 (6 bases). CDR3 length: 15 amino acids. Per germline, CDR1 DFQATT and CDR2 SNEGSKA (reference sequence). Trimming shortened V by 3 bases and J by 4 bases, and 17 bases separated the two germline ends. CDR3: CSARVGTSAADTQYF. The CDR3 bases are TGCAGTGCTAGGGTAGGGACTTCAGCGGCAGATACGCAGTATTTT.

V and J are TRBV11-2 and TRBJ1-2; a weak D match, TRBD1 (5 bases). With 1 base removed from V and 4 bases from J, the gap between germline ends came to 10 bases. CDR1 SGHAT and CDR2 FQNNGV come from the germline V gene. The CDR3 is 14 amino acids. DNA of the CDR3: TGTGCCAGCAGCTTAGGGGACTTCCTCTATGGCTACACCTTC. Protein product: CASSLGDFLYGYTF. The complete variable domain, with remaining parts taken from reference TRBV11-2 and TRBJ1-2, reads EAGVAQSPRYKIIEKRQSVAFWCNPISGHATLYWYQQILGQGPKLLIQFQNNGVVDDSQLPKDRFSAERLKGVDSTLKIQPAKLEDSAVYLCASSLGDFLYGYTFGSGTRLTVV.

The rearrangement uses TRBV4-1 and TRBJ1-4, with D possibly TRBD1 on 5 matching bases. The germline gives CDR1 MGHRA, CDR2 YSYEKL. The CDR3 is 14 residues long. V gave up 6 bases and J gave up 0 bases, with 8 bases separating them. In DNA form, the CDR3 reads TGCGCCAGCAGGGGGACTACAACTAATGAAAAACTGTTTTTT. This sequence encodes CASRGTTTNEKLFF.

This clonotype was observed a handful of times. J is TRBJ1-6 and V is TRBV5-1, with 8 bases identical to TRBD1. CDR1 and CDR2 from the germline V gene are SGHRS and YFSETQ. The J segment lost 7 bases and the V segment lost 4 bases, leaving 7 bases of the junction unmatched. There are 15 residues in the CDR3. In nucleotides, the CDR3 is TGCGCCAGCAGCCAGGGACAGGTCGGGAATTCACCCCTCCACTTT. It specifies CASSQGQVGNSPLHF.

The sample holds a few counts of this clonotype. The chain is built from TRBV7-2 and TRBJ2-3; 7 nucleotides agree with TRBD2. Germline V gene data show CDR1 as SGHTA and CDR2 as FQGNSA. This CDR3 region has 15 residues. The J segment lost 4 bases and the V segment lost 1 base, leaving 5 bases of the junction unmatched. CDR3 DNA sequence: TGTGCCAGCAGCTTAGAGGCGGGAGCCCCAGATACGCAGTATTTT. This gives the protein CASSLEAGAPDTQYF.

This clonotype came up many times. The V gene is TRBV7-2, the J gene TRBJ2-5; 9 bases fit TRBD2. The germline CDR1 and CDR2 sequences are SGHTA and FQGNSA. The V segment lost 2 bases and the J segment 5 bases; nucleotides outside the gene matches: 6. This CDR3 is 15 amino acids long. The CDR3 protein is CASSLSGRPGETQYF. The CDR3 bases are TGTGCCAGCAGCTTAAGCGGGAGGCCGGGGGAGACCCAGTACTTC.

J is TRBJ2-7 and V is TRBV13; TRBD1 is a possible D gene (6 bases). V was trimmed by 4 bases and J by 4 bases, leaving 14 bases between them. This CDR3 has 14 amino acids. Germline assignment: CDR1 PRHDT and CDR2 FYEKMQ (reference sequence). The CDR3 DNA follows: TGTGCCAGCAGCTCCCGGACAGCCCAATACGAGCAGTACTTC. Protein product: CASSSRTAQYEQYF.

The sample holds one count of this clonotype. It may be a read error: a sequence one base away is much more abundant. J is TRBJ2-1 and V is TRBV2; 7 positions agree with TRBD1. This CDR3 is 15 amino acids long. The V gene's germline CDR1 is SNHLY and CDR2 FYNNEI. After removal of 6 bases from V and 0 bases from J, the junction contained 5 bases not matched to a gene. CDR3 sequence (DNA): TGTGCCAGCAGACAACAGGGGAGCTCCTACAATGAGCAGTTCTTC. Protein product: CASRQQGSSYNEQFF.

CDR3 in amino acids: CAISESPQGGGTQYF. The CDR3, as DNA: TGTGCCATCAGTGAGTCGCCGCAGGGCGGAGGGACCCAGTACTTC. This chain joins TRBV10-3 and TRBJ2-5; the D call may be TRBD1 or TRBD2 (5 bases each). There are 15 residues in the CDR3. Trimming left V 0 bases short and J 7 bases short, with 15 bases between. Germline V gene data show CDR1 as ENHRY and CDR2 as SYGVKD.

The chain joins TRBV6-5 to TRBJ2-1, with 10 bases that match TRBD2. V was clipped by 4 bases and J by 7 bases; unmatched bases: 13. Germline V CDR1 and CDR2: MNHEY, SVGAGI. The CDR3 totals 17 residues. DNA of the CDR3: TGTGCCAGCAGTTCCACCCCCGGTAGCGGGAGGAGGAATGAGCAGTTCTTC. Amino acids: CASSSTPGSGRRNEQFF.

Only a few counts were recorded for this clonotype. CDR3 coding DNA: TGTGCCAGCAGCTCCAGCGGACTAGCGGGAGGTTCCTACGAGCAGTACGTC. It translates to CASSSSGLAGGSYEQYV. The chain uses TRBV28 and TRBJ2-7; TRBD2 aligns across 14 bases. The V segment lost 6 bases and the J segment 1 base; nucleotides outside the gene matches: 8. The CDR3 extends over 17 amino acids. Per the germline V gene, CDR1 is MDHEN and CDR2 is SYDVKM.

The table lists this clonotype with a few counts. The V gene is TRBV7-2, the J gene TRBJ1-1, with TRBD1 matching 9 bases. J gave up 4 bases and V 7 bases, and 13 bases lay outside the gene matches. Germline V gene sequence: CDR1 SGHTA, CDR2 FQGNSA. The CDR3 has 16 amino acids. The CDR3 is CASTQGQGGIGTEAFF. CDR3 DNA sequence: TGTGCCAGCACCCAGGGACAGGGTGGTATCGGCACTGAAGCTTTCTTT.

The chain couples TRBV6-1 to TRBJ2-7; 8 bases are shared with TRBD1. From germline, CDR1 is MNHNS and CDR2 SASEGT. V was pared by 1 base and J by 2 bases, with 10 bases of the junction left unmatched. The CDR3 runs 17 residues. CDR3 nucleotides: TGTGCCAGCAGTGAAGGCAGGGGGCGCTTCCCCCCCTACGAGCAGTACTTC. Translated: CASSEGRGRFPPYEQYF.